This T cell receptor beta chain was recovered during a study of blood T cell repertoires in COVID-19. At the level of the study: The study drew acute and convalescent COVID-19 samples from the United States, Italy and Spain.

TCRdb keeps only in-frame clones here, not all; method: immunoSEQ multiplex PCR. Of some 120,000 clones in the sample, roughly four fifths were seen once. The CDR3 extends over 13 amino acids. The chain couples TRBV21-1 to TRBJ1-4; the D call in the table, TRBD1, was not verified against the DNA. TRBV21-1 is listed as a pseudogene. The receptor's source is a human donor in a cohort sampled during active COVID-19. The sample taken for sequencing was peripheral blood. The CDR3 protein is CASSTGTPEKLFF. The CDR3 nucleotides read TGTGCCAGCAGCACTGGGACACCAGAAAAACTGTTTTTT.